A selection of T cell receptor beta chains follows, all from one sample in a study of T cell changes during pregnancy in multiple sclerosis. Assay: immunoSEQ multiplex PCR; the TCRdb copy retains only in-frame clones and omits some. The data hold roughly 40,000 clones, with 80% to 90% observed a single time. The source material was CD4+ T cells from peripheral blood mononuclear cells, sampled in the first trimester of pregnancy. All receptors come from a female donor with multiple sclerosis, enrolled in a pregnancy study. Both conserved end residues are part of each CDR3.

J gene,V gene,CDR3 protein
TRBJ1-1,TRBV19,CASSDNRGFEAFF
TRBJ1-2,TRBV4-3,CASSRAGEWGGYTF
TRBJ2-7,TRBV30,CAWGPRDSYEQYF
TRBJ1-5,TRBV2,CASSAYNQPQHF
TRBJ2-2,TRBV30,CAWTGLAGAGGELFF
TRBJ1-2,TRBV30,CAWSSGTGLNYGYTF
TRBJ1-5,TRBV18,CASSPDPTGNQPQHF
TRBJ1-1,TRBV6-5,CASMLAGFNTEAFF
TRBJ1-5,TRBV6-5,CASSSEDRVSNQPQHF
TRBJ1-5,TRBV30,CAWSSAGGNQPQHF
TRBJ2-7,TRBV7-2,CASSLVTPGTGGYEQYF
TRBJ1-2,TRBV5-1,CASSSRAKRGYTF
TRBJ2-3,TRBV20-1,CSASRTQYF